This T cell receptor beta chain was identified in a study of T cells after posttransplantation cyclophosphamide. Sequenced by immunoSEQ multiplex PCR; TCRdb stores in-frame clones only, minus some. The sample presents 30,000 to 40,000 clones, none singletons. This clone was seen at least ten times. Its antigen is unidentified. Findings and limits, study-wide: Later post-transplant blood repertoires were often dominated by donor CD8+ memory clones. Recipient CMV seropositivity and CMV reactivation strongly tracked TRB clonality. Blood and skin or GI T cell repertoires showed limited TRB overlap.

The sequencing input was PBMCs. This TCR derives from a man aged 50 to 60 in good health, CMV-negative, and a related stem cell transplant donor.

CDR3 sequence reads: CASSSGGPAYNEQFF. The CDR3, as DNA: TGTGCCAGCTCCTCGGGGGGGCCAGCCTACAATGAGCAGTTCTTC. The V and J genes are TRBV10-3 and TRBJ2-1; TRBD2 agrees at 8 bases. V was clipped by 10 bases and J by 2 bases; unmatched bases: 10. CDR1 is ENHRY and CDR2 is SYGVKD in the germline V gene. The CDR3 spans 15 residues.